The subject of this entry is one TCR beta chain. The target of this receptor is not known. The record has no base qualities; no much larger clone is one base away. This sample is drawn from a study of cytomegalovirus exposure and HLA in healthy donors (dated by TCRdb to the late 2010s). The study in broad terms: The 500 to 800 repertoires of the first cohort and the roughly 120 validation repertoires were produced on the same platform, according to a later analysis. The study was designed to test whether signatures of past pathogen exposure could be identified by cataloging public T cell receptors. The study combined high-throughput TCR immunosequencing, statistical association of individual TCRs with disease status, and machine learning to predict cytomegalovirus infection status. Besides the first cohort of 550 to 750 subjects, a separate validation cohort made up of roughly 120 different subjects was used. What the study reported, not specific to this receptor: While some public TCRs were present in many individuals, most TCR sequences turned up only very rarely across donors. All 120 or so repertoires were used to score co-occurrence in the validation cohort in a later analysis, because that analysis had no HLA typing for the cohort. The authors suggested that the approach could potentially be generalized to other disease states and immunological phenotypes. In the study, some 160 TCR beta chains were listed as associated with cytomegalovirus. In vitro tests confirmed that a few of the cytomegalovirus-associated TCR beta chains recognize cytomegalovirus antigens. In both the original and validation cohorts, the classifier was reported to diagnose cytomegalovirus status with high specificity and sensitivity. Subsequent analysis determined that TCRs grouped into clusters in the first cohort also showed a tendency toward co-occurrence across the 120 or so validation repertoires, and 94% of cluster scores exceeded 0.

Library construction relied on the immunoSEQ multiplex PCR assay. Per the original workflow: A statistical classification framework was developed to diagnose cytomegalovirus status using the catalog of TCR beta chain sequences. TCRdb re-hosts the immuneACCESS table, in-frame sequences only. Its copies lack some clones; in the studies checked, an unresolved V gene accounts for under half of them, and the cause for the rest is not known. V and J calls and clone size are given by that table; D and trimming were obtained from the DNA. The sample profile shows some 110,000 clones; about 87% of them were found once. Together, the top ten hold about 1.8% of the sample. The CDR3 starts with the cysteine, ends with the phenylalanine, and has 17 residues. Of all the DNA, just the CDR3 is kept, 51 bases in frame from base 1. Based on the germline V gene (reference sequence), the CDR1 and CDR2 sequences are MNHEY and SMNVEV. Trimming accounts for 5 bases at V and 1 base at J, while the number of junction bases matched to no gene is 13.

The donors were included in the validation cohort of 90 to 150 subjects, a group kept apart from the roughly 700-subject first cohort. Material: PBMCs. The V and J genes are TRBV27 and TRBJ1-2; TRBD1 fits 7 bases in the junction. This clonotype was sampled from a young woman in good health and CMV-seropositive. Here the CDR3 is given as CASSPVPGQTINYGYTF. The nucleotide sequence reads TGTGCCAGCAGTCCGGTTCCGGGACAGACGATTAACTATGGCTACACCTTC.